A selection of T cell receptor beta chains follows, all from one sample in a study of identical twins. TCRdb processed the 5' RACE reads anew with MiXCR; each CDR3 protein has one entry. This sample has about 160,000 distinct CDR3 sequences, with roughly 3.2% found just once. Specimen: memory T cells sorted from blood. The receptors come from a man in his late teens or twenties in good health. Each CDR3 is given with its conserved first and last residue. A D gene is named only where the DNA matches it firmly. The size field is filled for only some rows; it gives once, few, many or a size class.

abundance	d_gene	v_gene	j_gene	CDR3aa	CDR3nt
many	NA	TRBV20-1	TRBJ2-3	CSATTGGWGTDTQYF	TGCAGTGCTACGACAGGAGGGTGGGGCACAGATACGCAGTATTTT
many	NA	TRBV3-1	TRBJ1-2	CASSQGSRNYGYTF	TGTGCCAGCAGCCAAGGATCTCGGAACTATGGCTACACCTTC
many	NA	TRBV20-1	TRBJ2-5	CSADQRVGETQYF	TGCAGTGCTGACCAGAGGGTGGGAGAGACCCAGTACTTC
NA	TRBD1	TRBV10-3	TRBJ2-3	CAISDRDRAADTQYF	TGTGCCATCAGTGATAGGGACAGGGCGGCAGATACGCAGTATTTT
many	TRBD1	TRBV18	TRBJ1-6	CASSIGQGGYNSPLHF	TGTGCCAGCTCAATCGGACAGGGTGGCTATAATTCACCCCTCCACTTT
NA	NA	TRBV28	TRBJ2-7	CPSSSTYEQYF	TGTCCCAGCAGTTCGACCTACGAGCAGTACTTC
many	TRBD1	TRBV12-3/TRBV12-4	TRBJ2-3	CASSLGQGTFTDTQYF	TGTGCCAGCAGTTTAGGACAGGGGACCTTCACAGATACGCAGTATTTT
many	TRBD1	TRBV7-8	TRBJ1-1	CASSPGTGTPEAFF	TGTGCCAGCAGCCCCGGGACAGGGACCCCTGAAGCTTTCTTT
many	NA	TRBV3-1	TRBJ2-5	CASSQGGFLETQYF	TGTGCCAGCAGCCAGGGTGGCTTCCTGGAGACCCAGTACTTC
many	TRBD2	TRBV4-1	TRBJ2-1	CASSQVTAGGYNEQFF	TGCGCCAGCAGCCAAGTTACAGCGGGAGGGTACAATGAGCAGTTCTTC
many	TRBD2	TRBV5-1	TRBJ2-6	CASSLGGLAGAGANVLTF	TGCGCCAGCAGCTTGGGGGGACTAGCGGGAGCTGGGGCCAACGTCCTGACTTTC
many	TRBD1	TRBV12-3/TRBV12-4	TRBJ2-1	CASSLALGQGRDEQFF	TGTGCCAGCAGTTTAGCCCTCGGACAGGGAAGGGATGAGCAGTTCTTC
many	TRBD1	TRBV7-9	TRBJ2-1	CASSSLGTGDAYNEQFF	TGTGCCAGCAGCTCTTTGGGGACAGGGGATGCGTACAATGAGCAGTTCTTC
many	TRBD1	TRBV5-5	TRBJ1-5	CASSPGTGTFSNQPQHF	TGTGCCAGCAGCCCCGGGACAGGGACGTTTAGCAATCAGCCCCAGCATTTT
many	TRBD2	TRBV20-1	TRBJ2-1	CSAELAGVGYNEQFF	TGCAGTGCCGAACTAGCGGGAGTGGGCTACAATGAGCAGTTCTTC
many	TRBD1	TRBV5-1	TRBJ2-7	CASSLGQGIREQYF	TGCGCCAGCAGCTTAGGACAGGGTATTCGCGAGCAGTACTTC
many	NA	TRBV28	TRBJ1-2	CASSFLSGYTF	TGTGCCAGCAGTTTTTTATCTGGCTACACCTTC
many	TRBD1	TRBV29-1	TRBJ2-3	CSDGTGSFATQYF	TGCAGCGATGGGACAGGGAGTTTTGCTACGCAGTATTTT
many	NA	TRBV9	TRBJ2-2	CASSYRSGELFF	TGTGCCAGCAGCTACCGATCCGGGGAGCTGTTTTTT
many	NA	TRBV11-1	TRBJ2-5	CASSSRLLEKHQYF	TGTGCCAGCAGCTCCCGCCTGTTGGAGAAGCACCAGTACTTC
many	NA	TRBV6-2/TRBV6-3	TRBJ2-2	CASSGTATGELFF	TGTGCCAGCAGCGGGACTGCCACCGGGGAGCTGTTTTTT
NA	TRBD1	TRBV14	TRBJ2-1	CASSQGQGAKNEQFF	TGTGCCAGCAGCCAAGGACAGGGGGCGAAAAATGAGCAGTTCTTC
many	NA	TRBV6-1	TRBJ1-5	CASSEIGGKTGGQPQHF	TGTGCCAGCAGTGAGATCGGTGGCAAAACGGGGGGTCAGCCCCAGCATTTT
many	NA	TRBV27	TRBJ1-3	CASSSMTGGNTIYF	TGTGCCAGCAGTTCTATGACAGGTGGAAACACCATATATTTT
many	NA	TRBV20-1	TRBJ2-5	CSARVQDLTETQYF	TGCAGTGCCAGGGTCCAGGACCTTACGGAGACCCAGTACTTC
NA	NA	TRBV7-6	TRBJ2-3	CASSLSGGSHTDTQYF	TGTGCCAGCAGCTTATCCGGCGGAAGCCACACAGATACGCAGTATTTT
many	NA	TRBV4-2	TRBJ1-6	CASSQDSGSPLHF	TGTGCCAGCAGCCAAGACTCTGGATCACCCCTCCACTTT
many	NA	TRBV7-2	TRBJ2-7	CASSLSGAQYF	TGTGCCAGCAGCTTAAGCGGAGCCCAGTACTTC
many	NA	TRBV29-1	TRBJ2-5	CSVEGGSETQYF	TGCAGCGTTGAGGGCGGTTCGGAGACCCAGTACTTC
many	NA	TRBV5-1	TRBJ2-7	CASSLDALYEQYF	TGCGCCAGCAGCTTGGACGCGCTTTACGAGCAGTACTTC
many	NA	TRBV4-1	TRBJ1-1	CASSQGTKAFF	TGCGCCAGCAGCCAAGGGACAAAAGCTTTCTTT
many	NA	TRBV12-3/TRBV12-4	TRBJ2-4	CASSLGPLRVQYF	TGTGCCAGCAGTTTAGGCCCTCTTAGGGTTCAGTACTTC
many	NA	TRBV15	TRBJ1-1	CATSRENVGNTEAFF	TGTGCCACCAGCAGAGAAAACGTGGGGAACACTGAAGCTTTCTTT
NA	NA	TRBV18	TRBJ2-3	CASSPRQALNTDTQYF	TGTGCCAGCTCACCAAGGCAGGCCCTGAACACAGATACGCAGTATTTT
many	NA	TRBV6-5	TRBJ1-3	CASSYSHGTSGNTIYF	TGTGCCAGCAGTTACTCCCACGGGACCTCTGGAAACACCATATATTTT
NA	TRBD1	TRBV6-1	TRBJ1-1	CASSRDRSYTEAFF	TGTGCCAGCAGCCGGGACAGGTCGTACACTGAAGCTTTCTTT
many	NA	TRBV5-1	TRBJ2-2	CASKETTANTGELFF	TGCGCCAGCAAGGAAACTACCGCGAACACCGGGGAGCTGTTTTTT